This is a list of T cell receptor beta chains from one sample in a study of cytomegalovirus exposure and HLA in healthy donors. Some clones are missing from TCRdb's copy, which holds only in-frame ones; the method was immunoSEQ multiplex PCR. The sample records about 200,000 clones, more than 75% being singletons. The source material was PBMCs. Receptors were obtained from a woman in her thirties in good health and CMV-seropositive. Both conserved end residues are part of each CDR3. Fields, in order: D gene, J gene, clone size, V gene, CDR3 DNA, CDR3 protein. D genes are given only for firm matches. A row's size may be missing; if present it is once, few, many or a size class.

>.|TRBJ2-5|few|TRBV5-1
TGCGCCAGCACCCTTTCGGAGACCCAGTACTTC
CASTLSETQYF
>TRBD2|TRBJ2-3|.|TRBV5-6
TGTGCCAGCAGCTCCTACCGACTAGCTGCTGGGACAGATACGCAGTATTTT
CASSSYRLAAGTDTQYF
>TRBD2|TRBJ2-2|.|TRBV12-5
TGTGCTAGTGGGGGAGCGGGGGTTCATGCCGGGGAGCTGTTTTTT
CASGGAGVHAGELFF
>.|TRBJ1-5|.|TRBV28
TGTGCCAGCAGTTCGGGGGGGGTGGAAGGCAATCAGCCCCAGCATTTC
CASSSGGVEGNQPQHF
>.|TRBJ2-2|.|TRBV5-6
TGTGCCAGCAGCTTGGCCCCGGGGGAGCTGTTTTTT
CASSLAPGELFF
>TRBD2|TRBJ2-5|.|TRBV11-3
TGTGCCAGCAGCCGACCTCTGGGCGGGGGGGACCAAGAGACCCAGTACTTC
CASSRPLGGGDQETQYF
>.|TRBJ1-5|.|TRBV7-8
TGTGCCAGCAGCTTAGGCAGGGCAATACAGCCCCAGCATTTT
CASSLGRAIQPQHF
>.|TRBJ2-1|.|TRBV7-6
TGTGCCAGCAGCTCCGGGGAGGGGGTCGGGTTCTTC
CASSSGEGVGFF
>TRBD1|TRBJ2-5|.|TRBV27
TGTGCCAGCCAATCCGGGACAGGAGCCTGGGGGACCCAGTACTTC
CASQSGTGAWGTQYF
>.|TRBJ2-7|.|TRBV7-8
TGTGCCAGCAGCTCTCTACGGGGTGGCTACGAGCAGTACTTC
CASSSLRGGYEQYF
>TRBD1|TRBJ2-2|.|TRBV28
TGTGCCAGCAGTTCGGGGCAGGGGGACACCGGGGAGCTGTTTTTT
CASSSGQGDTGELFF
>TRBD1|TRBJ1-1|.|TRBV7-9
TGTGCCAGCAGCATGGGACAGGGAGGCACTGAAGCTTTCTTT
CASSMGQGGTEAFF
>.|TRBJ1-5|.|TRBV9
TGTGCCAGCAGCGTAGGCGGTACTAATCAGCCCCAGCATTTT
CASSVGGTNQPQHF
>TRBD2|TRBJ2-7|.|TRBV5-4
TGTGCCAGCAGTAGACTAGCGGGAGCCTCTAGAGAGCAGTACTTC
CASSRLAGASREQYF
>.|TRBJ2-1|.|TRBV7-9
TGTGCCAGCAGCCTCCCCCGTGGACGGGGGAACTACAATGAGCAGTTCTTC
CASSLPRGRGNYNEQFF
>TRBD2|TRBJ2-3|few|TRBV4-2
TGTGCCAGCAGCCAGTGGTGGGAGGGAGAGGCAGATACGCAGTATTTT
CASSQWWEGEADTQYF
>.|TRBJ2-1|.|TRBV10-3
TGTGCCATCAGTGAGGGCGGGGACTTAAATGAGCAGTTCTTC
CAISEGGDLNEQFF
>.|TRBJ1-1|.|TRBV7-8
TGTGCCAGCAGCTTAGACAGGTTGGCTTTCTTT
CASSLDRLAFF
>TRBD2|TRBJ2-5|.|TRBV9
TGTGCCAGCAGCCCCCGGAGGCTAGCGGGAGTTGAGACCCAGTACTTC
CASSPRRLAGVETQYF
>.|TRBJ2-5|.|TRBV7-9
TGTGCCAGCAGCCCCGACATTCAAAAGACCCAGTACTTC
CASSPDIQKTQYF
>.|TRBJ2-7|.|TRBV5-1
TGCGCCAGCAGCCGAATGGACAGTTCCTACGAGCAGTACTTC
CASSRMDSSYEQYF
>.|TRBJ2-7|.|TRBV6-5
TGTGCCAGCAGTTACCAGGCGGACAGTTACGAGCAGTACTTC
CASSYQADSYEQYF
>.|TRBJ1-4|.|TRBV9
TGTGCCAGCAGCGTAGACGGTGAAAAACTGTTTTTT
CASSVDGEKLFF
>TRBD1|TRBJ2-7|once|TRBV7-9
TGTGCCAGCAGCCCAGGGACAGGACAAACCTACGAGCAGTACTTC
CASSPGTGQTYEQYF
>.|TRBJ2-7|.|TRBV6-5
TGTGCCAGCAAGGCGGGCGGGGGCGAGCAGTGCTTC
CASKAGGGEQCF
>.|TRBJ2-7|.|TRBV11-2
TGTGCCAGCAGCTTAGCGGGTGGCGGATCTCGGGAGCAGTACTTC
CASSLAGGGSREQYF
>.|TRBJ2-3|.|TRBV6-5
TGTGCCAGCAGCATCGGAGGAGACACAGATACGCAGTATTTT
CASSIGGDTDTQYF
>TRBD1|TRBJ1-1|.|TRBV5-1
TGCGCCAGCAGGGGGTTAGAACAGGGGAGTGGAACTGAAGCTTTCTTT
CASRGLEQGSGTEAFF
>.|TRBJ1-5|few|TRBV6-6
TGTGCCAGCAGTCGCGATCAGCCCCAGCATTTT
CASSRDQPQHF
>TRBD2|TRBJ2-1|few|TRBV7-3
TGTGCCAGCAGCGTAGGACTAGCGGCCGAGCAGTTCTTC
CASSVGLAAEQFF
>.|TRBJ2-7|.|TRBV7-2
TGTGCCAGCAGCTTAGGTCTAGCGTATTACGAGCAGTACTTC
CASSLGLAYYEQYF
>.|TRBJ1-1|.|TRBV10-3
TGTGCCATCAGTGACGGACACGGAGCTTACTCTGAAGCTTTCTTT
CAISDGHGAYSEAFF
>TRBD2|TRBJ2-7|.|TRBV5-1
TGCGCCAGCAGCCCGGGACTAGCGGGGGGGTTGCACGAGCAGTACTTC
CASSPGLAGGLHEQYF
>TRBD2|TRBJ2-5|.|TRBV7-8
TGTGCCAGCAGCTTAGAGACTAGCGGGAGGGAGACCCAGTACTTC
CASSLETSGRETQYF
>.|TRBJ1-5|few|TRBV15
TGTGCCACCAGCAGAGAGGGGGGTCAGCCCCAGCATTTT
CATSREGGQPQHF
>TRBD1|TRBJ1-1|few|TRBV7-9
TGTGCCAGCAGCCCTACCCCGGACAGGATGAACACTGAAGCTTTCTTT
CASSPTPDRMNTEAFF
>TRBD1|TRBJ2-7|.|TRBV28
TGTGCCAGCAGTTCCGGTATGACAGGGGTCTCCTACGAGCAGTACTTC
CASSSGMTGVSYEQYF
>TRBD2|TRBJ2-3|.|TRBV30
TGTGCCTGGAGTAGCAGCGGGAGGGTGCGGCATACGCAGTATTTT
CAWSSSGRVRHTQYF
>.|TRBJ1-5|.|TRBV28
TGTGCCAGCAGTTTCCGAGACAATCAGCCCCAGCATTTT
CASSFRDNQPQHF
>.|TRBJ1-1|few|TRBV9
TGTGCCAGCAGCGTAGTTGGGGGGGCTGAAGCTTTCTTT
CASSVVGGAEAFF
>TRBD2|TRBJ2-7|.|TRBV4-3
TGCGCCAGCAGCCAAACCACTAGCGGGCTCTCCTACGAGCAGTACTTC
CASSQTTSGLSYEQYF
>TRBD1|TRBJ1-2|.|TRBV7-2
TGTGCCAGCAGCTTAGCGGGACAGCTATATGGCTACACCTTC
CASSLAGQLYGYTF
>.|TRBJ2-7|once|TRBV27
TGTGCCAGCAGCTCTGACAGCGCCTACGAGCAGTACTTC
CASSSDSAYEQYF
>TRBD1|TRBJ1-1|.|TRBV7-2
TGTGCCAGCACCACCCGGGACAGGGGGATGGGGACTGAAGCTTTCTTT
CASTTRDRGMGTEAFF
>.|TRBJ2-1|.|TRBV10-1
TGCGCCAGCAGCCCTAGGGGCAGGAAAAGCTCCTACAATGAGCAGTTCTTC
CASSPRGRKSSYNEQFF
>.|TRBJ2-3|.|TRBV12-5
TGTGCTAGTGGTCAGGGGGACTCACATTTCGATACGCAGTATTTT
CASGQGDSHFDTQYF
>.|TRBJ2-7|.|TRBV5-5
TGTGCCAGCAGCTTGAGAGGTAGGGACTCACGCTCCTACGAGCAGTACTTC
CASSLRGRDSRSYEQYF
>TRBD1|TRBJ2-3|few|TRBV5-4
TGTGCCAGCAGCTCGGACAGGGGCGAATATACGCAGTATTTT
CASSSDRGEYTQYF
>TRBD1|TRBJ2-1|.|TRBV29-1
TGCAGCTCAGGCCGGGACAGGGGCTACAATGAGCAGTTCTTC
CSSGRDRGYNEQFF
>.|TRBJ1-2|.|TRBV6-5
TGTGCCAGCAGTCCGGATTCGACAGAATATGGCTACACCTTC
CASSPDSTEYGYTF
>.|TRBJ2-2|.|TRBV4-1
TGCGCCAGCAGCCAAGCGGGTACCACCGGGGAGCTGTTTTTT
CASSQAGTTGELFF
>TRBD2|TRBJ2-1|.|TRBV27
TGTGCCAGCAGTCCGCCGGAGGGCGGGGGGGGTTCCTCCTACAATGAGCAGTTCTTC
CASSPPEGGGGSSYNEQFF
>TRBD2|TRBJ2-7|few|TRBV7-8
TGTGCCAGCAGCCCGATAAACGGGGGGAACTACGAGCAGTACTTC
CASSPINGGNYEQYF